This T cell receptor (beta chain) derives from a study of cytomegalovirus exposure and HLA in healthy donors. The CDR3 loop spans 12 amino acids. Looked up from germline, CDR1 is SNHLY and CDR2 is FYNNEI. V was pared by 6 bases and J by 4 bases, with 10 bases between. The PCR used 60 Vbeta and 13 Jbeta primers. Libraries were prepared by immunoSEQ multiplex PCR; TCRdb keeps only in-frame clonotypes and omits some of them. The sample lists about 240,000 clones, over 70% occurring once. This chain links TRBV2 with TRBJ2-7; tentatively, D is TRBD1 (5 bases). Sequencing was performed on PBMCs. The clonotype originates from an older woman in good health and CMV-seropositive. In nucleotides, the CDR3 is TGTGCCAGCAGGAAGGGGCGGTACGAGCAGTACTTC. Translating it yields CASRKGRYEQYF.